The 12 T cell receptor beta chains presented below share a single source sample, sequenced in a study of low-dose radiotherapy and immunotherapy resistance in tumors. Gene-specific TRAV and TRBV primers were used for first-strand cDNA, covering alpha and beta chains. Over around 19 PCR cycles, TCRs were amplified from a constant-region primer and V-primer adapter. MiXCR was run by TCRdb on the reads, yielding one entry per CDR3 protein. The sample includes about 6,200 distinct CDR3 sequences, around 80% seen only once; the top ten take more than 5.5%. These receptors were collected from a human donor with advanced metastatic prostate, ovarian, gallbladder or colorectal cancer (not recorded which). This table probably holds off-target reads from a library built for another chain.

This chain connects TRBV5-1 to TRBJ2-7; tentative D call: TRBD2 (6 bases). From germline, CDR1 is SGHRS and CDR2 YFSETQ. Trimming left V 4 bases short and J 3 bases short, with 11 bases between. The CDR3 sequence is 13 residues long. CDR3 coding DNA: TGCGCCAGCAGCCGCGGGGACGGCTACGAGCAGTACTTC. Its protein product is CASSRGDGYEQYF.

The V call is TRBV4-1, the J call TRBJ1-4, with unresolved D. Germline values: CDR1 MGHRA, CDR2 YSYEKL. This CDR3 region has 16 residues. Trimming cost V 2 bases and J 0 bases, with 10 bases left between them. The CDR3 here is CASSQYGEATNEKLFF. The CDR3 bases are TGCGCCAGCAGCCAATATGGGGAAGCAACTAATGAAAAACTGTTTTTT.

This clonotype is large (0.1 to 1%) by share. The rearrangement joins TRBV28 to TRBJ2-3; the D gene is possibly TRBD2 (5 bases). The CDR3 contains 14 residues. The germline gives CDR1 MDHEN, CDR2 SYDVKM. The V and J ends lost 3 bases and 1 base respectively, with 8 bases between them. This chain's CDR3 is CASSFLSGTDTQYF. CDR3 sequence (DNA): TGTGCCAGCAGTTTCCTTAGCGGCACAGATACGCAGTATTTT.

The genes are TRBV28 and TRBJ2-5, with D tentatively TRBD2 (5 bases). Trimming removed 4 bases at V and 2 bases at J, with 11 bases between. From germline, CDR1 is MDHEN and CDR2 SYDVKM. The CDR3 is made up of 14 amino acids. The CDR3 sequence is CASSSWTGQETQYF. The DNA of the CDR3 is TGTGCCAGCAGTTCTTGGACGGGACAAGAGACCCAGTACTTC.

The V and J genes are TRBV9 and TRBJ2-6, with D unclear. Trimming removed 0 bases from V and 0 bases from J, with 7 bases in between. CDR1 SGDLS and CDR2 YYNGEE come from the germline V gene. The CDR3 extends over 16 amino acids. In DNA form, the CDR3 reads TGTGCCAGCAGCGTAGGAATAGCCTCTGGGGCCAACGTCCTGACTTTC. Protein: CASSVGIASGANVLTF.

The chain links TRBV4-3 to TRBJ1-1; TRBD1 is a possible D gene (5 bases). V lost 1 base and J 0 bases, leaving 9 bases between the germline ends. CDR3 length: 15 residues. CDR1 is LGHNA and CDR2 is YSLEER in the germline V gene. The CDR3 here is CASSQGTMMNTEAFF. CDR3 DNA sequence: TGCGCCAGCAGCCAAGGGACAATGATGAACACTGAAGCTTTCTTT.

The V gene is TRBV5-1, the J gene TRBJ1-2; tentatively, D is TRBD1 (6 bases). Germline V gene lookup returns CDR1 SGHRS and CDR2 YFSETQ. This CDR3 is 14 amino acids long. Between the trimmed V and J ends, which lost 3 bases and 4 bases, there was a span of 13 bases. The CDR3 region is CASSSDSLRYGYTF. As DNA, the CDR3 is TGCGCCAGCAGCTCGGACAGTCTTCGCTATGGCTACACCTTC.

The chain combines TRBV4-2 with TRBJ2-3; D gene uncertain. Trimming pared 0 bases from V and 4 bases from J, leaving 5 bases between. The CDR3 totals 13 residues. CDR1 is LGHNA, CDR2 YNFKEQ, per germline. DNA of the CDR3: TGTGCCAGCAGCCAAGAACCCCCAGATACGCAGTATTTT. Translated, it gives CASSQEPPDTQYF.

The table lists this clonotype with a count of one. The rearrangement uses TRBV4-3 and TRBJ2-1; no definite D call. Germline CDR1 LGHNA, CDR2 YSLEER. Between the trimmed V and J ends, which lost 4 bases and 4 bases, there was a span of 8 bases. This CDR3 region has 13 residues. Here the CDR3 reads CASSLDAYNEQFF. CDR3 nucleotide sequence: TGCGCCAGCAGCCTCGACGCTTACAATGAGCAGTTCTTC.

The chain carries TRBV12-3 or TRBV12-4 and TRBJ2-7; D may match TRBD1 or TRBD2 (5 bases each). CDR3 length: 13 amino acids. The germline V and J ends were trimmed by 5 bases and 5 bases, with 13 bases remaining between them. The CDR3 DNA reads as TGTGCCAGCAGTGGCCGGGGCCGGCACGAGCAGTACTTC. As protein: CASSGRGRHEQYF.

This clonotype was detected a few times. The chain is built from TRBV12-3 or TRBV12-4 and TRBJ2-1; tentatively, D is TRBD2 (7 bases). The CDR3 has 15 residues. The V end lost 10 bases, the J end lost 4 bases, and 20 bases lay between the germline ends. Here the CDR3 reads CATSLLGGPYNEQFF. The CDR3 DNA reads TGTGCCACTTCCCTTTTGGGGGGGCCATACAATGAGCAGTTCTTC.

The chain recombines TRBV29-1 with TRBJ1-2, with D hard to call. The CDR3 length is 12 residues. Looked up from germline, CDR1 is SQVTM and CDR2 is ANQGSEA. V dropped 5 bases and J dropped 6 bases, with 13 bases sitting between them. CDR3 sequence: CSVLPQSDGYTF. The CDR3, as DNA: TGCAGCGTTCTGCCGCAGTCCGATGGCTACACCTTC.